These 17 T cell receptor beta chains share one sample of origin, sequenced in a study of blood T cell repertoires in COVID-19. Only in-frame clones appear in the TCRdb table, and some are missing; sequencing was by immunoSEQ multiplex PCR. The sample shows some 390,000 clones, about 91% of them seen only once. Sequenced sample: peripheral blood. These TCRs come from a woman aged 35 to 49 with COVID-19, enrolled during active disease.

The rearrangement joins TRBV5-5 to TRBJ1-2, with 7 bases that match TRBD1. After removal of 4 bases from V and 0 bases from J, the junction contained 3 bases not matched to a gene. The CDR3 length is 14 residues. Germline CDR1 SGHKS, CDR2 YYEKEE (reference sequence). The CDR3 sequence is CASSVDRANYGYTF. The CDR3 bases are TGTGCCAGCAGCGTAGACAGGGCTAACTATGGCTACACCTTC.

This chain links TRBV21-1 with TRBJ2-5; TRBD2 reflects the table's D call only, with no check against the DNA. TRBV21-1 is reported as a pseudogene. The CDR3 is made up of 13 amino acids. The CDR3 is CATEWGVQETQYF. As DNA, the CDR3 is TGTGCCACCGAGTGGGGGGTCCAAGAGACCCAGTACTTC.

This chain uses TRBV5-4 with TRBJ1-2; 8 bases match TRBD1. Germline V gene sequence: CDR1 SGHNT, CDR2 YYREEE (reference sequence). V shed 0 bases, J shed 3 bases, and the junction held 4 bases outside the gene matches. The CDR3 is 15 amino acids. The CDR3 here is CASSLDRQGYYGYTF. The CDR3 DNA reads TGTGCCAGCAGCTTGGACCGACAGGGGTACTATGGCTACACCTTC.

This rearrangement joins TRBV6-4 to TRBJ1-2; 7 nucleotides align to TRBD1. Germline lookup yields CDR1 MRHNA and CDR2 SNTAGT. This CDR3 comprises 13 residues. Unmatched junction bases numbered 10, after V lost 6 bases and J lost 9 bases. The CDR3 loop is CASRRGGAGSYTF. CDR3 nucleotide sequence: TGTGCCAGCAGGAGAGGGGGCGCGGGGAGCTACACCTTC.

The gene calls are TRBV13 and TRBJ1-1, with D perhaps TRBD1 (6 bases). The CDR3 runs to 15 residues. Germline CDR1 reads PRHDT; CDR2 reads FYEKMQ (reference sequence). The V and J ends lost 3 bases and 1 base respectively, with 12 bases between them. CDR3 residues: CASSFYREGNTEAFF. In nucleotides, the CDR3 is TGTGCCAGCAGCTTCTACAGGGAGGGGAACACTGAAGCTTTCTTT.

Comments on this clone: Other DNA sequences of this sample code for an identical CDR3. This sequence joins TRBV28 and TRBJ1-1; D is ambiguous. The CDR3 is 12 amino acids. V gave up 3 bases and J gave up 4 bases, with 6 bases separating them. Germline CDR1 is MDHEN and CDR2 is SYDVKM. CDR3 sequence (DNA): TGTGCCAGCAGTTTTTCGGGCACTGAAGCTTTCTTT. Translating it yields CASSFSGTEAFF.

The chain links TRBV27 to TRBJ1-1; 10 nucleotides line up with TRBD1. This CDR3 comprises 16 residues. Germline V gives CDR1 MNHEY, CDR2 SMNVEV (reference sequence). Trimming took 1 base from V and 5 from J; bases not matched to a gene: 7. CDR3 protein: CASSLLGTGVRTEAFF. The CDR3 nucleotides are TGTGCCAGCAGTTTATTGGGGACAGGGGTTCGAACTGAAGCTTTCTTT.

The gene calls are TRBV5-4 and TRBJ2-1; 9 bases align to TRBD2. CDR3 length: 14 residues. CDR1 SGHNT and CDR2 YYREEE come from the germline V gene (reference sequence). Unmatched junction bases numbered 8, after V lost 6 bases and J lost 7 bases. CDR3 nucleotide sequence: TGTGCCAGCAAAAGGGCGGGGGGGCTGAATGAGCAGTTCTTC. As protein: CASKRAGGLNEQFF.

This clone was recorded only once. The rearrangement links TRBV10-3 to TRBJ1-1; D is uncertain. The CDR3 is made up of 13 amino acids. V shed 7 bases and J shed 1 base, with 10 bases lying between them. The V gene's germline CDR1 is ENHRY and CDR2 SYGVKD. CDR3 in DNA: TGTGCCATCAAGGCGGACTGGAACACTGAAGCTTTCTTT. Protein: CAIKADWNTEAFF.

A single count supports this clone. This rearrangement joins TRBV5-1 to TRBJ1-1, with D maybe TRBD1 (6 bases). Germline CDR1 reads SGHRS; CDR2 reads YFSETQ. There are 15 residues in the CDR3. V lost 0 bases and J lost 5, with 14 bases in between. CDR3 DNA: TGCGCCAGCAGCTTGGCTCCACAGGGAAAGACTGAAGCTTTCTTT. It specifies CASSLAPQGKTEAFF.

In DNA form, the CDR3 reads TGCGCCAGCAGCACGGGGATGAACACTGAAGCTTTCTTT. Amino acids: CASSTGMNTEAFF. The J gene is TRBJ1-1, the V gene TRBV5-1; D call uncertain. The CDR3 contains 13 residues. Per the germline V gene, CDR1 is SGHRS and CDR2 is YFSETQ. The V and J ends lost 4 bases and 0 bases respectively, with 7 bases between them.

This rearrangement joins TRBV5-1 to TRBJ2-3; 15 bases line up with TRBD2. The V gene end was trimmed by 2 bases and the J gene end by 3 bases; junction bases not matched to a gene: 7. CDR3 length: 18 residues. Per the germline V gene, CDR1 is SGHRS and CDR2 is YFSETQ. The CDR3 bases are TGCGCCAGCAGCTTTGGACTAGCGGGAGGGCCGCGTACAGATACGCAGTATTTT. Amino acids: CASSFGLAGGPRTDTQYF.

This sequence joins TRBV9 and TRBJ2-5; TRBD1 might be the D (6 bases). This CDR3 comprises 13 residues. Germline V gene sequence: CDR1 SGDLS, CDR2 YYNGEE. V was clipped by 3 bases and J by 2 bases, with 8 bases between them. In DNA, the CDR3 is TGTGCCAGCAGCGCGACAGGTCAAGAGACCCAGTACTTC. Amino acids: CASSATGQETQYF. Combining the CDR3 with reference TRBV9 and TRBJ2-5 gives the whole variable domain DSGVTQTPKHLITATGQRVTLRCSPRSGDLSVYWYQQSLDQGLQFLIQYYNGEERAKGNILERFSAQQFPDLHSELNLSSLELGDSALYFCASSATGQETQYFGPGTRLLVL.

CDR3 bases: TGTGCCAGTAGTATGCCCCCGGCAGATACGCAGTATTTT. The encoded protein is CASSMPPADTQYF. This sequence joins TRBV19 and TRBJ2-3; D not resolved. Per germline, CDR1 LNHDA and CDR2 SQIVND (reference sequence). V lost 3 bases and J 4 bases, leaving 8 bases between the germline ends. This CDR3 has 13 amino acids.

This clone was found a few times. The chain couples TRBV28 to TRBJ1-1, with TRBD1 as a possible D gene (6 bases). The CDR3 runs to 15 residues. The germline V gene encodes CDR1 MDHEN and CDR2 SYDVKM. V was pared by 3 bases and J by 4 bases, with 15 bases between. For the CDR3, the DNA is TGTGCCAGCAGTTTCAACCAGGGGAGGGGCACTGAAGCTTTCTTT. Protein: CASSFNQGRGTEAFF.

The chain joins TRBV7-2 to TRBJ2-7, with TRBD2 as a possible D gene (5 bases). The CDR3 runs to 13 residues. Germline CDR1 reads SGHTA; CDR2 reads FQGNSA. Deletions cut 7 bases from V and 2 bases from J, with 12 bases between. The CDR3 coding sequence is TGTGCCAGCACCGTTAGCGCGACCTACGAGCAGTACTTC. As protein: CASTVSATYEQYF. Filled out from reference TRBV7-2 and TRBJ2-7, the complete variable domain reads GAGVSQSPSNKVTEKGKDVELRCDPISGHTALYWYRQSLGQGLEFLIYFQGNSAPDKSGLPSDRFSAERTGGSVSTLTIQRTQQEDSAVYLCASTVSATYEQYFGPGTRLTVT.

This clone was counted only a few times. The chain recombines TRBV27 with TRBJ1-5, with D perhaps matching TRBD1 (5 bases). With 2 bases removed from V and 2 bases from J, the gap between germline ends came to 10 bases. There are 15 residues in the CDR3. Germline-derived CDR1 and CDR2 are MNHEY and SMNVEV (reference sequence). The CDR3 loop is CASSLVRGGNQPQHF. In nucleotides, the CDR3 is TGTGCCAGCAGTTTAGTAAGGGGTGGCAATCAGCCCCAGCATTTT.